The T cell receptor beta chain described here comes from a study of blood T cell repertoires in COVID-19. Background on the study: COVID-19 samples from acute and convalescent phases originated in the United States, Italy and Spain. PBMCs, B-cell-depleted T cells, or T cells provided the cDNA or gDNA that made up the material.

V lost 2 bases and J lost 4; bases outside the gene matches: 5. The germline V gene encodes CDR1 ENHRY and CDR2 SYGVKD. The length of the CDR3 is 16 residues. Per the authors' pipeline: Scientists estimated how many nucleated cells there were by amplifying reference gene primers. The repertoire was sequenced with immunoSEQ multiplex PCR; TCRdb's copy has only in-frame clones and lacks some. V and J calls and clone size follow that table, whereas D and trimming were derived from the DNA. The table has 200,000 to 300,000 clones, under 90% seen once. The chain recombines TRBV10-3 with TRBJ2-3, with 11 positions matching TRBD2. Material: peripheral blood. The source is a man aged 55 to 70 with acute or convalescent COVID-19. The DNA for the CDR3 is TGTGCCATCAGTGAGCCTAGCGGGGGGCAGGCAGATACGCAGTATTTT. This encodes CAISEPSGGQADTQYF.